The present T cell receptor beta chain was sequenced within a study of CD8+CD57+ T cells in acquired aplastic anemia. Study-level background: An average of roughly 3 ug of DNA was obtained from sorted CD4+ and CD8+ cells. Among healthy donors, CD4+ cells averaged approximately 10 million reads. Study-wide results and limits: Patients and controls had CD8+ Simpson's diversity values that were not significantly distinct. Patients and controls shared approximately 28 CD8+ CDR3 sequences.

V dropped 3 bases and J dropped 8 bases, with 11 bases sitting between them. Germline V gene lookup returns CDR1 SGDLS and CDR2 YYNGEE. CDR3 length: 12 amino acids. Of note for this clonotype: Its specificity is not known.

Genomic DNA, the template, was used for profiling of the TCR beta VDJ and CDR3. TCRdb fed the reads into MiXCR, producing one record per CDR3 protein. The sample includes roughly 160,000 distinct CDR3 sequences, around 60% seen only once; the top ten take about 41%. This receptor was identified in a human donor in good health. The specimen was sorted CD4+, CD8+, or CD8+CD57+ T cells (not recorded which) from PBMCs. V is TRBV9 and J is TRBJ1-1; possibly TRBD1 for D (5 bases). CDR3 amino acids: CASSGGTTEAFF. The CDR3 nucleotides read TGTGCCAGCAGCGGAGGGACTACAGAAGCTTTCTTT.